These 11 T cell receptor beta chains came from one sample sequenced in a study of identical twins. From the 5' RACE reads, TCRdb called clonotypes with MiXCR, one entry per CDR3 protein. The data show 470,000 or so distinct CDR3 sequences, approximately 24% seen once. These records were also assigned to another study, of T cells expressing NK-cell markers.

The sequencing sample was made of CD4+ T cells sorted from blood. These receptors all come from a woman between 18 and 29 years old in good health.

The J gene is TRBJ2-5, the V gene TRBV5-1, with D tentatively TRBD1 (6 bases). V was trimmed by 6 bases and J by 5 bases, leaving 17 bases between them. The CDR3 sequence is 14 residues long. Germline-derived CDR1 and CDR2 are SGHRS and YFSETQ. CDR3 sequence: CASTATTRGETQYF. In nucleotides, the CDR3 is TGCGCCAGCACCGCTACAACTAGGGGGGAGACCCAGTACTTC. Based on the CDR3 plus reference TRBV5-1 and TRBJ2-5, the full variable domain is KAGVTQTPRYLIKTRGQQVTLSCSPISGHRSVSWYQQTPGQGLQFLFEYFSETQRNKGNFPGRFSGRQFSNSRSEMNVSTLELGDSALYLCASTATTRGETQYFGPGTRLLVL.

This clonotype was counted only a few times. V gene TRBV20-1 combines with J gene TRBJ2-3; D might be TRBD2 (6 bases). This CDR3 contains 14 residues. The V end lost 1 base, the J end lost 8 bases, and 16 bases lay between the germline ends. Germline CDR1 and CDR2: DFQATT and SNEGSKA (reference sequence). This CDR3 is CSARAGTAGGTQYF. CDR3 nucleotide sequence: TGCAGTGCTAGAGCGGGGACTGCCGGGGGTACGCAGTATTTT.

Here the CDR3 reads CASSLKTANTGELFF. The CDR3 DNA reads TGTGCCAGCAGCCTAAAGACAGCCAACACCGGGGAGCTGTTTTTT. The chain is built from TRBV7-8 and TRBJ2-2, with D maybe TRBD1 (5 bases). V was clipped by 5 bases and J by 2 bases, with 12 bases between them. Germline V gene sequence: CDR1 SGHVS, CDR2 FQNEAQ. CDR3 length: 15 amino acids.

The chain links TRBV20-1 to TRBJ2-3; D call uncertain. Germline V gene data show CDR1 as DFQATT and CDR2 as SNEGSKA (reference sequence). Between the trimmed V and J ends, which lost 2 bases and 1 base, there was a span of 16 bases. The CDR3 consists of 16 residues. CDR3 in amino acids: CSARRSTFQGTDTQYF. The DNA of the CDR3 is TGCAGTGCTAGACGTTCGACCTTTCAGGGCACAGATACGCAGTATTTT.

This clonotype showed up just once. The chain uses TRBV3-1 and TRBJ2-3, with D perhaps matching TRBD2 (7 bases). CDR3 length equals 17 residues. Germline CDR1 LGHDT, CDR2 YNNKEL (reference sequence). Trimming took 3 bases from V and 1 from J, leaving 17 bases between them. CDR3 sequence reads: CASSQGGRTSRTDTQYF. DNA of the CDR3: TGTGCCAGCAGCCAGGGGGGCCGGACTAGTCGCACAGATACGCAGTATTTT.

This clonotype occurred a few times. CDR3 nucleotide sequence: TGTGCCAGCAGCGCCGGGACAGACCAAGGGGGGCAGTACTTC. Amino acid sequence: CASSAGTDQGGQYF. The V and J genes are TRBV7-2 and TRBJ2-7, with 7 bases that match TRBD1. The ends lost 5 bases at V and 9 bases at J; junction bases unmatched: 13. The germline V gene has CDR1 SGHTA and CDR2 FQGNSA. The CDR3 is 14 amino acids.

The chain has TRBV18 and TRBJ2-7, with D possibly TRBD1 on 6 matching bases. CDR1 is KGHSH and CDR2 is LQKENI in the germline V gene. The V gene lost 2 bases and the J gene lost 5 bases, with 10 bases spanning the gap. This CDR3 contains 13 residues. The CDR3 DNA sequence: TGTGCCAGCTCACCAAACGAGGGGGACGAGCAGTACTTC. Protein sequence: CASSPNEGDEQYF.

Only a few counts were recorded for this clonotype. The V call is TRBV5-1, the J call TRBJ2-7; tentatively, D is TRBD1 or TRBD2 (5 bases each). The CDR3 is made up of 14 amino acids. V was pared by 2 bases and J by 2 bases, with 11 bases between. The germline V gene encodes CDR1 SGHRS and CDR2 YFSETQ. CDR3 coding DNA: TGCGCCAGCAGCTTAATCGGGGCAGCCTACGAGCAGTACTTC. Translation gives CASSLIGAAYEQYF. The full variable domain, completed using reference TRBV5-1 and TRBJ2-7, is KAGVTQTPRYLIKTRGQQVTLSCSPISGHRSVSWYQQTPGQGLQFLFEYFSETQRNKGNFPGRFSGRQFSNSRSEMNVSTLELGDSALYLCASSLIGAAYEQYFGPGTRLTVT.

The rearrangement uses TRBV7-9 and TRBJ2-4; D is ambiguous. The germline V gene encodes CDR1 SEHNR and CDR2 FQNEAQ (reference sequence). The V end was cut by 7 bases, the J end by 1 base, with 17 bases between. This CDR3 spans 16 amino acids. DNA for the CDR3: TGTGCCAGCACCCTGATCCCCGTAAGGGCCAAAAACATTCAGTACTTC. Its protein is CASTLIPVRAKNIQYF. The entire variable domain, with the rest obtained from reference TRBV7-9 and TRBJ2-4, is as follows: DTGVSQNPRHKITKRGQNVTFRCDPISEHNRLYWYRQTLGQGPEFLTYFQNEAQLEKSRLLSDRFSAERPKGSFSTLEIQRTEQGDSAMYLCASTLIPVRAKNIQYFGAGTRLSVL.

Written as DNA, the CDR3 is TGCGCCAGCAGTGGACGGGGACCCCATGGAGATACGCAGTATTTT. It yields the protein CASSGRGPHGDTQYF. The J gene is TRBJ2-3, the V gene TRBV10-1; either TRBD1 or TRBD2 may supply D (5 bases each). Trimming took off 4 bases at V and 5 bases at J, with 16 bases between the two ends. The CDR3 is 15 amino acids. CDR1 WNHNN and CDR2 SYGVQD come from the germline V gene (reference sequence).

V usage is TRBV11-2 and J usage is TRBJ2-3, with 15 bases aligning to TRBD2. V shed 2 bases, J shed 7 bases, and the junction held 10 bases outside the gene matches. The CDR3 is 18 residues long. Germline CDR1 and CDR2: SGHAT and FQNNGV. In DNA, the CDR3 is TGTGCCAGCAGCTTAACCGGGACTAGCGGGGGGCGGGGTCATACGCAGTATTTT. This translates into CASSLTGTSGGRGHTQYF.